The next 12 T cell receptor beta chains were all read from a single sample in a study of STAT5B mutations in CD4+ large granular lymphocyte leukemia. Assay used: immunoSEQ multiplex PCR; TCRdb lists only in-frame clones, some missing. This sample yields fewer than 45,000 clones, of which around 85% are seen a single time; under 0.4% belongs to the top ten. The sequencing input was CD4+ T cells from blood buffy coats. Receptors were obtained from a human donor in good health.

This rearrangement joins TRBV18 to TRBJ1-1; 10 nucleotides line up with TRBD1. The CDR3 is made up of 14 amino acids. In germline, CDR1 is KGHSH, CDR2 LQKENI. The junction had 4 bases not matched to a gene; V was cut back by 2 bases and J by 7 bases. The CDR3 sequence is CASSPGDRGFEAFF. In DNA, the CDR3 is TGTGCCAGCTCACCAGGGGACAGGGGTTTTGAAGCTTTCTTT.

V and J are TRBV19 and TRBJ1-3, with 8 bases lining up with TRBD1. This CDR3 contains 17 residues. Per the germline V gene, CDR1 is LNHDA and CDR2 is SQIVND (reference sequence). V shed 7 bases, J shed 0 bases, and the junction held 11 bases outside the gene matches. Written as DNA, the CDR3 is TGTGCCAGTATCCAGACAGGGGCCGTCTACTCTGGAAACACCATATATTTT. It is translated as CASIQTGAVYSGNTIYF.

The CDR3 reads CASSEALGIGDTQYF. CDR3 nucleotide sequence: TGTGCCAGCAGTGAAGCCCTGGGTATCGGCGATACGCAGTATTTT. This chain uses TRBV6-1 with TRBJ2-3; no firm D call. The CDR3 sequence is 15 residues long. Looked up from germline, CDR1 is MNHNS and CDR2 is SASEGT. V lost 0 bases and J 6 bases, leaving 13 bases between the germline ends.

This sequence joins TRBV4-3 and TRBJ1-2; D perhaps matches TRBD1 (6 bases). The CDR3 is made up of 15 amino acids. V lost 1 base and J 8 bases, leaving 17 bases between the germline ends. Germline loops: CDR1 LGHNA, CDR2 YSLEER. The CDR3 region has the DNA TGCGCCAGCAGCCAAGGTGACAGGAAGATGGAAGGCTACACCTTC. This translates into CASSQGDRKMEGYTF.

The chain couples TRBV30 to TRBJ1-2; D gene unclear. Germline loops: CDR1 GTSNPN, CDR2 SVGIG (reference sequence). V was shortened by 4 bases and J by 8 bases, with 20 bases between the two germline ends. The CDR3 contains 14 residues. The CDR3 DNA sequence: TGTGCCTGGAACGTCCAGTTTACCCCGGGGGGCTACACCTTC. Translating gives CAWNVQFTPGGYTF.

This clone was seen a few times. The chain is built from TRBV18 and TRBJ2-7; 9 bases match TRBD1. This CDR3 has 15 amino acids. The V and J ends lost 2 bases and 2 bases, in that order; junction bases with no gene match: 4. Germline-derived CDR1 and CDR2 are KGHSH and LQKENI. CDR3 bases: TGTGCCAGCTCACCAACCGGGACAGGGACCTACGAGCAGTACTTC. Residues: CASSPTGTGTYEQYF.

J is TRBJ1-6 and V is TRBV5-6, with D possibly being TRBD1 (5 bases). V dropped 3 bases and J dropped 4 bases, with 5 bases sitting between them. The CDR3 is made up of 13 amino acids. The germline V gene has CDR1 SGHDT and CDR2 YYEEEE. The CDR3 protein is CASSSGYNSPLHF. The CDR3 nucleotides are TGTGCCAGCAGCTCAGGGTATAATTCACCCCTCCACTTT.

The V and J genes are TRBV27 and TRBJ1-1, with D possibly being TRBD1 (6 bases). The V gene's germline CDR1 is MNHEY and CDR2 SMNVEV (reference sequence). V lost 2 bases, J lost 0 bases, and 10 bases lay in between. This CDR3 has 15 residues. The CDR3 here is CASSLMAGVNTEAFF. As DNA, the CDR3 is TGTGCCAGCAGTTTAATGGCAGGGGTGAACACTGAAGCTTTCTTT.

This chain connects TRBV19 to TRBJ1-1, with D perhaps TRBD1 (5 bases). V shed 6 bases and J shed 3 bases, with 17 bases lying between them. Germline CDR1 and CDR2: LNHDA and SQIVND (reference sequence). This CDR3 comprises 15 residues. The CDR3 bases are TGTGCCAGTAGGAGCCGGACACCTGGAGACACTGAAGCTTTCTTT. Residues: CASRSRTPGDTEAFF.

This rearrangement joins TRBV6-4 to TRBJ1-4, with TRBD1 matching 9 bases. Trimming removed 1 base from V and 8 bases from J; junction bases left unmatched: 8. This CDR3 has 16 residues. CDR1 is MRHNA and CDR2 is SNTAGT in the germline V gene. This CDR3 reads CASSDWSGTGNEKLFF. The CDR3 DNA is TGTGCCAGCAGTGACTGGTCCGGGACAGGGAACGAAAAACTGTTTTTT.

This rearrangement joins TRBV6-1 to TRBJ1-6, with no clear D. The germline CDR1 and CDR2 sequences are MNHNS and SASEGT. This CDR3 has 13 residues. V dropped 6 bases and J dropped 8 bases, with 11 bases sitting between them. The DNA for the CDR3 is TGTGCCAGCAGGGCCGGAGGTGATTCACCCCTCCACTTT. It yields the protein CASRAGGDSPLHF.

The chain carries TRBV29-1 and TRBJ2-6; the D call may be TRBD1 or TRBD2 (5 bases each). Germline V lookup: CDR1 SQVTM, CDR2 ANQGSEA. V shed 0 bases and J shed 0 bases, with 12 bases lying between them. CDR3 length: 17 amino acids. The CDR3 region is CSVEDQGRHSGANVLTF. In DNA form, the CDR3 reads TGCAGCGTTGAAGACCAGGGACGGCACTCTGGGGCCAACGTCCTGACTTTC.